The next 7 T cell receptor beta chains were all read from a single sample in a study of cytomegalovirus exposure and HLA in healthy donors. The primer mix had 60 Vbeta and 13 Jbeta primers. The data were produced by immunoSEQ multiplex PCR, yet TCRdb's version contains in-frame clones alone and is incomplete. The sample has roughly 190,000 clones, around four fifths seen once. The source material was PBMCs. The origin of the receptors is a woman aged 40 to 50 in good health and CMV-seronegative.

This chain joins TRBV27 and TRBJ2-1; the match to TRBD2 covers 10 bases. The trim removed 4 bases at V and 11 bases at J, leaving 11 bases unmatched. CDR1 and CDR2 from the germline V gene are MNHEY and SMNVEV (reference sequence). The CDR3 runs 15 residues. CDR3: CASSSQGDTSGKQFF. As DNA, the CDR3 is TGTGCCAGCAGTTCACAGGGGGATACTAGCGGGAAGCAGTTCTTC.

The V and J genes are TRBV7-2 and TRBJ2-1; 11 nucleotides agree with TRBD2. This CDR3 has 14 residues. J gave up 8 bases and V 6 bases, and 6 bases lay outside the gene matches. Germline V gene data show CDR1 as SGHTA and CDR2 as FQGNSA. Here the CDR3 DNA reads TGTGCCAGCAGACTAGCGGGAGAAGGCCATGAGCAGTTCTTC. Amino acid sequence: CASRLAGEGHEQFF.

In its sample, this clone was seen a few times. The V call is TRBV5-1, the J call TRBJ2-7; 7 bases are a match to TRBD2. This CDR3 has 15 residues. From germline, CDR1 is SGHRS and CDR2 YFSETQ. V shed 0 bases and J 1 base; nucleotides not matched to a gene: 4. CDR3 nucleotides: TGCGCCAGCAGCTTGGGGACTAGTGGTTCCTACGAGCAGTACGTC. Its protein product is CASSLGTSGSYEQYV.

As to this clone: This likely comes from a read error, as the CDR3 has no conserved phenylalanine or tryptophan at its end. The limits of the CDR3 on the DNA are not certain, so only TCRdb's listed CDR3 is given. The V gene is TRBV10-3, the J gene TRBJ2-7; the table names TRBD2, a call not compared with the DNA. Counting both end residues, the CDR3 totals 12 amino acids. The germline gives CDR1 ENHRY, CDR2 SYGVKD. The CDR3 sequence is CAISDGLGLLKL.

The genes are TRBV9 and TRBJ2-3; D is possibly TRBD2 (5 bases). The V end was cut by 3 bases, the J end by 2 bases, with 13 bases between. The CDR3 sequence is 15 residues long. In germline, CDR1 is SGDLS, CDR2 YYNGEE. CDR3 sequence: CASSAEGWYTDTQYF. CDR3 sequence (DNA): TGTGCCAGCAGCGCCGAGGGCTGGTACACAGATACGCAGTATTTT. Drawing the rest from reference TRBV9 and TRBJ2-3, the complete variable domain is DSGVTQTPKHLITATGQRVTLRCSPRSGDLSVYWYQQSLDQGLQFLIQYYNGEERAKGNILERFSAQQFPDLHSELNLSSLELGDSALYFCASSAEGWYTDTQYFGPGTRLTVL.

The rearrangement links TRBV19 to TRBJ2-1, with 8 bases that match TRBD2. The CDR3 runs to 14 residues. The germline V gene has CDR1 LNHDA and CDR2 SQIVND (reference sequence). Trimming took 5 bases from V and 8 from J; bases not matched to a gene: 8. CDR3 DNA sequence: TGTGCCAGTAGTGGAACTAGCGGACGAGATGAGCAGTTCTTC. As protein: CASSGTSGRDEQFF.

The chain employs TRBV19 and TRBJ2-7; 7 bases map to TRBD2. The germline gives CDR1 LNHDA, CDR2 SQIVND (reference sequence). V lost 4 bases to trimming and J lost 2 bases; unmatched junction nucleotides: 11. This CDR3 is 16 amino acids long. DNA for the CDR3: TGTGCCAGTAGTACCCGCCGCTCCGGGGGGACCTACGAGCAGTACTTC. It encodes CASSTRRSGGTYEQYF.